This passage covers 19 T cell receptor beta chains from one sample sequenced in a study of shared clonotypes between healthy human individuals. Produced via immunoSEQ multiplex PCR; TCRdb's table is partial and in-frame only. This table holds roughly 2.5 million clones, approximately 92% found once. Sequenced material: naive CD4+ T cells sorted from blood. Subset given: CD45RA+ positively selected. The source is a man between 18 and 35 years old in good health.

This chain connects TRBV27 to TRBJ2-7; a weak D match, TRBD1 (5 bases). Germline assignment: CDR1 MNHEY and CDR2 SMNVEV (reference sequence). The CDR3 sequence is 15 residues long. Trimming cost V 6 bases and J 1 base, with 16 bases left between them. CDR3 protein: CASRAPGAQSYEQYF. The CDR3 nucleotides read TGTGCCAGCAGAGCCCCTGGGGCGCAATCCTACGAGCAGTACTTC.

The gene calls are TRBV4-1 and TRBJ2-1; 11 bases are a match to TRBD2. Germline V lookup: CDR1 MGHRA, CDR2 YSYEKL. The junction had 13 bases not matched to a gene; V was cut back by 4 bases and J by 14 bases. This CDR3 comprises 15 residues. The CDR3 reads CASSLLAGGKDPEFF. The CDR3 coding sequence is TGCGCCAGCAGCCTCCTAGCGGGGGGAAAAGACCCCGAGTTCTTC.

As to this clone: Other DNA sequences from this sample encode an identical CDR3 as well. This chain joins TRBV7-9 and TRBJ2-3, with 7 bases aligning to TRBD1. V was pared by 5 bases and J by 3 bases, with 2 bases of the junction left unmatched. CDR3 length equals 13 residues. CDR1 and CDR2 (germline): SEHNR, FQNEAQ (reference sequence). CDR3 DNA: TGTGCCAGCAGCCCGACAGGGACAGATACGCAGTATTTT. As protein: CASSPTGTDTQYF. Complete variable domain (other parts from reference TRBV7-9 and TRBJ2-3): DTGVSQNPRHKITKRGQNVTFRCDPISEHNRLYWYRQTLGQGPEFLTYFQNEAQLEKSRLLSDRFSAERPKGSFSTLEIQRTEQGDSAMYLCASSPTGTDTQYFGPGTRLTVL.

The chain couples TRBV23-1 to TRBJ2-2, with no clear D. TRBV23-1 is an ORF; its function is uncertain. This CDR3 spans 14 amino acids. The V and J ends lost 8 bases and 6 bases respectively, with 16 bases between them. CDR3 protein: CASSKKGCPGELFF. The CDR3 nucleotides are TGCGCCAGCTCGAAAAAGGGATGTCCCGGGGAGCTGTTTTTT.

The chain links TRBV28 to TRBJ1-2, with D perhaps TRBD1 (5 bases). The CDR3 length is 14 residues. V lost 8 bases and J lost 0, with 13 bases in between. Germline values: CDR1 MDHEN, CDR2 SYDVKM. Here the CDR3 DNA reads TGTGCCAGCGGGGAGGGGAGGCCTAACTATGGCTACACCTTC. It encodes CASGEGRPNYGYTF.

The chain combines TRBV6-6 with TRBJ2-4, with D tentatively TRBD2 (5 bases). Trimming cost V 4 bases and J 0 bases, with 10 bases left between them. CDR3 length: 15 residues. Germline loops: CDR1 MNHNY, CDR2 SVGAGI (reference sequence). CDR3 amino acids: CASSSPEGAKNIQYF. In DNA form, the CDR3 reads TGTGCCAGCAGTTCACCTGAGGGAGCCAAAAACATTCAGTACTTC.

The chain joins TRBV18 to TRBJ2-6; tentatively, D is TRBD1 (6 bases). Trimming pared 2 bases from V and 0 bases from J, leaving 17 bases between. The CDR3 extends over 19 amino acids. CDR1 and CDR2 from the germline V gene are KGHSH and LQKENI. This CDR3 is CASSPVIADRTSGANVLTF. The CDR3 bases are TGTGCCAGCTCACCAGTCATCGCGGACAGAACCTCTGGGGCCAACGTCCTGACTTTC.

The CDR3 loop is CASSLGLTYEQYF. CDR3 nucleotide sequence: TGTGCCAGCAGCTTGGGGCTTACCTACGAGCAGTACTTC. This sequence joins TRBV5-8 and TRBJ2-7; no clear D gene. V dropped 0 bases and J dropped 2 bases, with 6 bases sitting between them. Germline V gives CDR1 SGHTS, CDR2 YDEGEE. This CDR3 has 13 amino acids.

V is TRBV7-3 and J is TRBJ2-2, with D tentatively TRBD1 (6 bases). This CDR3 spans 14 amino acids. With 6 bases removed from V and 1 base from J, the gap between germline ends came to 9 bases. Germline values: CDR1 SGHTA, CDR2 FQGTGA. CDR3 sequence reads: CASRPDRNTGELFF. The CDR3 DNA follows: TGTGCCAGCAGACCGGACAGGAACACCGGGGAGCTGTTTTTT.

DNA for the CDR3: TGTGCCAGCAGTTATGAGGGGAACACTGAAGCTTTCTTT. This sequence encodes CASSYEGNTEAFF. V usage is TRBV27 and J usage is TRBJ1-1; D unclear. V was clipped by 4 bases and J by 1 base, with 7 bases between them. CDR1 and CDR2 (germline): MNHEY, SMNVEV (reference sequence). The CDR3 is 13 residues long.

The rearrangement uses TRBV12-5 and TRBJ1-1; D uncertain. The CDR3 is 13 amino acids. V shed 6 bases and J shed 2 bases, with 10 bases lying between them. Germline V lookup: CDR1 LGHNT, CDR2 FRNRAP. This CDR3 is CASGPRQNTEAFF. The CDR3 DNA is TGTGCTAGTGGCCCCCGGCAAAACACTGAAGCTTTCTTT.

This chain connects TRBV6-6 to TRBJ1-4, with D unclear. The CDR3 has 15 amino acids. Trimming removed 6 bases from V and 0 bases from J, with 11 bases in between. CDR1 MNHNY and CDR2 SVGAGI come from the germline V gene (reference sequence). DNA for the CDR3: TGTGCCAGCAGGATTCGAACGACAACTAATGAAAAACTGTTTTTT. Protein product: CASRIRTTTNEKLFF.

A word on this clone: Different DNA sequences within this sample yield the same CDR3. DNA for the CDR3: TGTGCCAGTAGTATCAGCTCCTACAATGAGCAGTTCTTC. Translated: CASSISSYNEQFF. This chain links TRBV19 with TRBJ2-1, with D unclear. Per the germline V gene, CDR1 is LNHDA and CDR2 is SQIVND (reference sequence). The CDR3 contains 13 residues. V lost 3 bases, J lost 0 bases, and 3 bases lay in between. The variable domain in full, with the rest retrieved from reference TRBV19 and TRBJ2-1, is DGGITQSPKYLFRKEGQNVTLSCEQNLNHDAMYWYRQDPGQGLRLIYYSQIVNDFQKGDIAEGYSVSREKKESFPLTVTSAQKNPTAFYLCASSISSYNEQFFGPGTRLTVL.

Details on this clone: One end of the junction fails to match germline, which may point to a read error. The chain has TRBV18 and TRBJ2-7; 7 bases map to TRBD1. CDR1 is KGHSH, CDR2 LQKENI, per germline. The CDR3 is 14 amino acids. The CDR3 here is CASSPRQGLVERSF. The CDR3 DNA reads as TGTGCCAGCTCACCACGACAGGGCCTTGTTGAGCGATCCTTC. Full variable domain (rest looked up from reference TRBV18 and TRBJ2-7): NAGVMQNPRHLVRRRGQEARLRCSPMKGHSHVYWYRQLPEEGLKFMVYLQKENIIDESGMPKERFSAEFPKEGPSILRIQQVVRGDSAAYFCASSPRQGLVERSFGPGTRLTVT.

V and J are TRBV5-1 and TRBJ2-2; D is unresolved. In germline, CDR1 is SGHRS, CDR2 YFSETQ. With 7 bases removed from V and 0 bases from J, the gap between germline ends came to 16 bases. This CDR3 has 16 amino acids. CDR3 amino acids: CASRKSGTTNTGELFF. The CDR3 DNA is TGCGCCAGCCGTAAGTCTGGCACTACGAACACCGGGGAGCTGTTTTTT.

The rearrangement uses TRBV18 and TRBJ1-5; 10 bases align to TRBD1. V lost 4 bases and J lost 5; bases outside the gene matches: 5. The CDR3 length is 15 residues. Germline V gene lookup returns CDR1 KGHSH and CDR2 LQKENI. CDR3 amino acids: CASSLTGTGDQPQHF. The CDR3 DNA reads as TGTGCCAGCTCACTCACCGGGACAGGGGATCAGCCCCAGCATTTT.

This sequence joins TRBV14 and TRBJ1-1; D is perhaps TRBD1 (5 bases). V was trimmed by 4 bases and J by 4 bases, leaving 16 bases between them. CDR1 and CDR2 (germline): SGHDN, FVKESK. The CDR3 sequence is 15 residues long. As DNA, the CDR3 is TGTGCCAGCAGCCCTGCGAGGGGAGGATTCACTGAAGCTTTCTTT. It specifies CASSPARGGFTEAFF.

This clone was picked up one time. CDR3 DNA sequence: TGTGCCAGCAGCCGCGGGACAGGGGATTCTAGCACAGATACGCAGTATTTT. Translating gives CASSRGTGDSSTDTQYF. The chain couples TRBV7-9 to TRBJ2-3, with TRBD1 matching over 10 bases. CDR3 length: 17 amino acids. The V gene end was trimmed by 5 bases and the J gene end by 0 bases; junction bases not matched to a gene: 8. Germline CDR1 SEHNR, CDR2 FQNEAQ (reference sequence).

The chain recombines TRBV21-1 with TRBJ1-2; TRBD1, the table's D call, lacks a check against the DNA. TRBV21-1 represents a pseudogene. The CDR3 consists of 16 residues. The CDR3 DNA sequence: TGTGCCTTCCAGTCAAGTAGTGAGACAGGGGGTTGGGGCTACACCTTC. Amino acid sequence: CAFQSSSETGGWGYTF.